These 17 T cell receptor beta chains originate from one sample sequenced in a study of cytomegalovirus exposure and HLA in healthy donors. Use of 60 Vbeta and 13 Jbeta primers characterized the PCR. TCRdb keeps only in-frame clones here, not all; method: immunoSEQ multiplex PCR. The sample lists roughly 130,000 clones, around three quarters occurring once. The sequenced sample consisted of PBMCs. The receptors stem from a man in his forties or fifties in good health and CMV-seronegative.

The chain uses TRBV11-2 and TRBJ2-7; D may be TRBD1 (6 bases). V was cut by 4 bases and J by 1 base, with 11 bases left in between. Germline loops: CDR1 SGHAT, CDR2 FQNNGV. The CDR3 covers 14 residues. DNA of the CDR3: TGTGCCAGCAGCTCCTTGACAGGATCCTACGAGCAGTACTTC. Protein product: CASSSLTGSYEQYF.

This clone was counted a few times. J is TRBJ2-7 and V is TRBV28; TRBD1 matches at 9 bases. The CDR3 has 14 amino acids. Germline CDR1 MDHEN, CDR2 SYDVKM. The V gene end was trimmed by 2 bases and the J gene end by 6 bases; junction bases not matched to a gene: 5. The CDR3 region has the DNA TGTGCCAGCAGTTTAGACGGGACAGGGTCCGAGCAGTACTTC. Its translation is CASSLDGTGSEQYF.

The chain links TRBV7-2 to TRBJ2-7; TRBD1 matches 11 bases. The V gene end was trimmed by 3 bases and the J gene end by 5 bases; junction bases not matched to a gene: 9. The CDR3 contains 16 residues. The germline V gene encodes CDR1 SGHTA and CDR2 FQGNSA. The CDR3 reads CASSLIRGQGGDEQYF. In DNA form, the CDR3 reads TGTGCCAGCAGCTTGATTCGGGGACAGGGGGGCGACGAGCAGTACTTC.

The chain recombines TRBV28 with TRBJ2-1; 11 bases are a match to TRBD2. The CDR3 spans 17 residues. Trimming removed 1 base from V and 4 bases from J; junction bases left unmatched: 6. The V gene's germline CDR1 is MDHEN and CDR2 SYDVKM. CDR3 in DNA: TGTGCCAGCAGTTTATCCCTCCTAGCGGGAGGTTACAATGAGCAGTTCTTC. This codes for CASSLSLLAGGYNEQFF.

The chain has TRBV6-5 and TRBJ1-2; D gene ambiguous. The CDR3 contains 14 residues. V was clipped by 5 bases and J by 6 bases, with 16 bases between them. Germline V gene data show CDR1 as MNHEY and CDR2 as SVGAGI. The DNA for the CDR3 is TGTGCCAGCAGTGAAAGGAAGGCAGGCGATGGCTACACCTTC. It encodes CASSERKAGDGYTF.

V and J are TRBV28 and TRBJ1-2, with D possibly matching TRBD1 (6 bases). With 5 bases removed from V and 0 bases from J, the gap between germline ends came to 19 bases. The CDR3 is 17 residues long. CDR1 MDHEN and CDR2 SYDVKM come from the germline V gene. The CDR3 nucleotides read TGTGCCAGCAGTCCCCACGCGGGGGGCAAAGCTAACTATGGCTACACCTTC. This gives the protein CASSPHAGGKANYGYTF.

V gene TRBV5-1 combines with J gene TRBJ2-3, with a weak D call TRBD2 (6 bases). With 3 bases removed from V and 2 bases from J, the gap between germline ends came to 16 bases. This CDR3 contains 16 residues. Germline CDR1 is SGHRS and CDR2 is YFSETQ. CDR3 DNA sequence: TGCGCCAGCAGCTGGCCCAGGGCGGGATCCACAGATACGCAGTATTTT. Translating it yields CASSWPRAGSTDTQYF.

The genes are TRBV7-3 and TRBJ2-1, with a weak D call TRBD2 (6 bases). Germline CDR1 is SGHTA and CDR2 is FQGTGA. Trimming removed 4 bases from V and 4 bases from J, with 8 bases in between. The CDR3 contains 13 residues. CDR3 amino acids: CASSSGLYNEQFF. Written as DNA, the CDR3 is TGTGCCAGCAGCTCCGGACTATACAATGAGCAGTTCTTC.

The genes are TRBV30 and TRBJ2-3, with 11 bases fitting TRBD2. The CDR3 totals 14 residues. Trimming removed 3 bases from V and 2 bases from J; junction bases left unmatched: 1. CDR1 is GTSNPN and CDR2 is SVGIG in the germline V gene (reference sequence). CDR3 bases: TGTGCCTGGAGGGGACTAGCGGCCACAGATACGCAGTATTTT. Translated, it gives CAWRGLAATDTQYF.

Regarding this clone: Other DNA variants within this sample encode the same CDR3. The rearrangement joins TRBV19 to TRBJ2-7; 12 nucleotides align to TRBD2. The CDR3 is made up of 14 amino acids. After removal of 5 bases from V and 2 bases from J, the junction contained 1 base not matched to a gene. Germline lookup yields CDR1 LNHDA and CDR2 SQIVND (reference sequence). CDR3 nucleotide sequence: TGTGCCAGTAGTCCTAGCGGGGGGGCCTACGAGCAGTACTTC. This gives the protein CASSPSGGAYEQYF.

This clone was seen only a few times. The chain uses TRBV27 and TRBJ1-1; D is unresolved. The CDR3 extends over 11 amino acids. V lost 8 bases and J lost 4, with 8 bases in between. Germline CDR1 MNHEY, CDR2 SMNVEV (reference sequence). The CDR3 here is CASHEGTEAFF. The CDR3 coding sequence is TGTGCCAGCCACGAGGGCACTGAAGCTTTCTTT.

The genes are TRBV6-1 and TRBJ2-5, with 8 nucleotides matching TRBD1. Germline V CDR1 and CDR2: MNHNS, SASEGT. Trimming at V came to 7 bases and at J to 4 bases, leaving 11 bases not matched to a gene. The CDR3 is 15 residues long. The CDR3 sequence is CASTRTGFTVETQYF. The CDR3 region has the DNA TGTGCCAGCACTCGGACAGGGTTTACGGTAGAGACCCAGTACTTC.

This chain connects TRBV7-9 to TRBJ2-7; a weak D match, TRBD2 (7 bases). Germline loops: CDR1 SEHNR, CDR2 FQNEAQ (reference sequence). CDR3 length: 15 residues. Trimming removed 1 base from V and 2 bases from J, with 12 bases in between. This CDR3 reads CASSLDAGAPYEQYF. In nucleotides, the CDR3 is TGTGCCAGCAGCTTAGATGCGGGGGCCCCCTACGAGCAGTACTTC.

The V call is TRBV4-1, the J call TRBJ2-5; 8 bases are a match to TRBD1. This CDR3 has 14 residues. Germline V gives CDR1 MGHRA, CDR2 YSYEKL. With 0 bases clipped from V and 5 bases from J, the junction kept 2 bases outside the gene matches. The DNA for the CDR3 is TGCGCCAGCAGCCAAGAGACAGGGGAGGAGACCCAGTACTTC. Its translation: CASSQETGEETQYF.

The CDR3 is CASSPTSEQFF. CDR3 DNA sequence: TGTGCCAGCAGCCCCACTAGTGAGCAGTTCTTC. The chain uses TRBV7-9 and TRBJ2-1; a possible D gene is TRBD2 (5 bases). The CDR3 has 11 residues. V dropped 5 bases and J dropped 9 bases, with 8 bases sitting between them. Germline CDR1 reads SEHNR; CDR2 reads FQNEAQ (reference sequence).

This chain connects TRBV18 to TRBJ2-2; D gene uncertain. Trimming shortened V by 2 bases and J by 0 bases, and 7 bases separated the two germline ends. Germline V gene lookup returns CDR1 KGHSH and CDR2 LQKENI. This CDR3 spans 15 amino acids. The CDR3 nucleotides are TGTGCCAGCTCACCAGGGCCATCGAACACCGGGGAGCTGTTTTTT. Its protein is CASSPGPSNTGELFF.

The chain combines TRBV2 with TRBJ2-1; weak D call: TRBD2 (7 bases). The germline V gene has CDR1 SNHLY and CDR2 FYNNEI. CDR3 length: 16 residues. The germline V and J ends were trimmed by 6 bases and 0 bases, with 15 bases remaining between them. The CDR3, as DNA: TGTGCCAGCAGAGGACTAGGGACAAGCTCCTACAATGAGCAGTTCTTC. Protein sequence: CASRGLGTSSYNEQFF.